This TCR beta chain derives from a study of graft-versus-host responses after intestinal transplantation. Study as a whole: Recipients across the board were started on anti-thymocyte globulin induction, then kept on tacrolimus and steroids for 2 to 4 years. Overall study results and limits: There was an association between peak levels of circulating GvH clones and early post-transplant HvG declines.

Libraries were prepared by immunoSEQ multiplex PCR; TCRdb keeps only in-frame clonotypes and omits some of them. The sample includes about 3,200 clones, 85% to 95% of them seen just once. Samples of post-transplant bone marrow were collected from the posterior iliac crest or another site. CDR3 size: 17 residues. Germline loops: CDR1 SEHNR, CDR2 FQNEAQ (reference sequence). The V gene end was trimmed by 7 bases and the J gene end by 4 bases; junction bases not matched to a gene: 13. Comment on this clone: Antigen unknown.

The chain links TRBV7-9 to TRBJ2-5; TRBD2 agrees at 12 bases. This specimen consisted of bone marrow, obtained around 350 days after transplant. The receptor comes from a human patient who received an intestinal transplant, so some T cells may come from the graft donor. The CDR3 DNA follows: TGTGCCAGCATCCGAACCCGACTAGCGGGGGTTTCAGAGACCCAGTACTTC. This translates into CASIRTRLAGVSETQYF. The full variable domain, with the rest looked up from reference TRBV7-9 and TRBJ2-5, is DTGVSQNPRHKITKRGQNVTFRCDPISEHNRLYWYRQTLGQGPEFLTYFQNEAQLEKSRLLSDRFSAERPKGSFSTLEIQRTEQGDSAMYLCASIRTRLAGVSETQYFGPGTRLLVL.